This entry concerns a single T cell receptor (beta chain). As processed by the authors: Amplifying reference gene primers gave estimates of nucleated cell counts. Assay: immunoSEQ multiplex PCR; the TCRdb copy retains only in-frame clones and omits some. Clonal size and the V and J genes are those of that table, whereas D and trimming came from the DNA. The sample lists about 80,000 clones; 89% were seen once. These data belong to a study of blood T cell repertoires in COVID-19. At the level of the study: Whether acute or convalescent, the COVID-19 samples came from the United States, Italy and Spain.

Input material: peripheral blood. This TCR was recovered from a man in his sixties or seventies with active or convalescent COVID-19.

The CDR3 DNA reads TGTGCCAGCAGCGGGGGGACAGGGGGCACCTATGGCTACACCTTC. Translation gives CASSGGTGGTYGYTF. The chain joins TRBV3-1 (or the pseudogene TRBV3-2) to TRBJ1-2, with 12 positions matching TRBD1. Germline trimming cut 5 bases from V and 4 bases from J; bases unmatched to any gene: 5. The length of the CDR3 is 15 residues. CDR1 and CDR2 from the germline V gene are LGHDT and YNNKEL (reference sequence).